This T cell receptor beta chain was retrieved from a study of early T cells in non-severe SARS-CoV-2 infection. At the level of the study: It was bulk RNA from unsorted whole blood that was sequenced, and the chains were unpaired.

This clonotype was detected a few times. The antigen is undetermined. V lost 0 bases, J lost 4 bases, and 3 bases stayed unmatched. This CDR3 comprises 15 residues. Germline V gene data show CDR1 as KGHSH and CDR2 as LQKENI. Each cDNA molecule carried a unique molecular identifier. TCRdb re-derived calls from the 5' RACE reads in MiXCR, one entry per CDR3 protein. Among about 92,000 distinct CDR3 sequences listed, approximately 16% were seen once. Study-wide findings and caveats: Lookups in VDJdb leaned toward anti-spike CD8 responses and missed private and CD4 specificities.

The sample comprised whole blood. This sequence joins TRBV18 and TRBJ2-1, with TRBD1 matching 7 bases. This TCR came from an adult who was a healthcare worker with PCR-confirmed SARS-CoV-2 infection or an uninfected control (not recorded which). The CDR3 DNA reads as TGTGCCAGCTCACCACCGGCAGGGGGATACAATGAGCAGTTCTTC. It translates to CASSPPAGGYNEQFF. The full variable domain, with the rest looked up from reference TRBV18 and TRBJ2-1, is NAGVMQNPRHLVRRRGQEARLRCSPMKGHSHVYWYRQLPEEGLKFMVYLQKENIIDESGMPKERFSAEFPKEGPSILRIQQVVRGDSAAYFCASSPPAGGYNEQFFGPGTRLTVL.